This T cell receptor (beta chain) was captured by sequencing in a study of immune evolution from preneoplasia to lung adenocarcinoma. Germline assignment: CDR1 SGHVS and CDR2 FNYEAQ. The CDR3 contains 13 residues. The V gene lost 4 bases and the J gene lost 4 bases, with 8 bases spanning the gap. TCRdb's table, derived via immunoSEQ multiplex PCR, lists solely in-frame clones and lacks some. Among 4,500 to 7,000 clones listed, approximately 70% were seen once. Sequenced material: FFPE adjacent normal lung tissue. This sequence joins TRBV7-6 and TRBJ2-1, with D maybe TRBD2 (5 bases). The sequence came from an older person with lung adenocarcinoma. The CDR3, as DNA: TGTGCCAGCAGCTCTGGACTTTACAATGAGCAGTTCTTC. As protein: CASSSGLYNEQFF. Full variable domain (missing parts from reference TRBV7-6 and TRBJ2-1): GAGVSQSPRYKVTKRGQDVALRCDPISGHVSLYWYRQALGQGPEFLTYFNYEAQQDKSGLPNDRFSAERPEGSISTLTIQRTEQRDSAMYRCASSSGLYNEQFFGPGTRLTVL.